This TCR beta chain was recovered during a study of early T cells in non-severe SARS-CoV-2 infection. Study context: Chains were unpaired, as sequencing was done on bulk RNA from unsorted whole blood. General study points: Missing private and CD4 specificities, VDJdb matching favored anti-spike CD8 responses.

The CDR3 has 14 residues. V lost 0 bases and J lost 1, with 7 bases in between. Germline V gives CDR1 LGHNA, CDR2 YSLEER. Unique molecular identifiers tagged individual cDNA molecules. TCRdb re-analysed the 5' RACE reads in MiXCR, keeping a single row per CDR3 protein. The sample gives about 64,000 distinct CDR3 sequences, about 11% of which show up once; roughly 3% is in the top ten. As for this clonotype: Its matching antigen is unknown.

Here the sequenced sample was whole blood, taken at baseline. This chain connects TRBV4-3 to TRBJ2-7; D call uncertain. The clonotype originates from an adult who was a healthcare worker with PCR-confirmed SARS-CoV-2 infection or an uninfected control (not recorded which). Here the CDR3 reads CASSQDHRSYEQYF. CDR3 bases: TGCGCCAGCAGCCAAGATCACAGATCCTACGAGCAGTACTTC.